The 8 T cell receptor beta chains listed next were all sequenced from one sample in a study of cytomegalovirus exposure and HLA in healthy donors. Primers for the PCR totalled 60 Vbeta and 13 Jbeta. The table came from immunoSEQ multiplex PCR; TCRdb's copy has only in-frame clones and leaves some out. The data hold 150,000 or so clones, with around 81% observed a single time. Sequenced: PBMCs. The receptors were gathered from a man aged 40-50 years in good health and CMV-seronegative.

The chain joins TRBV18 to TRBJ1-2, with unresolved D. Trimming removed 3 bases from V and 6 bases from J, with 20 bases in between. The germline CDR1 and CDR2 sequences are KGHSH and LQKENI. This CDR3 spans 16 amino acids. The CDR3 sequence is CASSPADLEVYNGYTF. The CDR3 DNA is TGTGCCAGCTCACCCGCGGACTTGGAAGTTTATAATGGCTACACCTTC.

A word on this clone: The sample carries other DNA sequences with the same CDR3. This chain links TRBV6-5 with TRBJ1-3; no reliable D call. The V and J ends lost 10 bases and 4 bases respectively, with 17 bases between them. Germline values: CDR1 MNHEY, CDR2 SVGAGI. This CDR3 is 14 amino acids long. CDR3 nucleotide sequence: TGTGCCACCTCCAAGAGAGCAGGAGGAAACACCATATATTTT. Encoded protein: CATSKRAGGNTIYF.

The CDR3 DNA reads as TGTGCCACAAGGTGGGGGGGCCTCACGTCTAACGAGCAGTACTTC. Its protein is CATRWGGLTSNEQYF. This chain uses TRBV6-1 with TRBJ2-7; D is perhaps TRBD2 (7 bases). From germline, CDR1 is MNHNS and CDR2 SASEGT. V shed 10 bases and J shed 5 bases, with 24 bases lying between them. The CDR3 loop spans 15 amino acids.

J is TRBJ1-1 and V is TRBV6-6; tentative D call: TRBD1 (5 bases). Germline-derived CDR1 and CDR2 are MNHNY and SVGAGI (reference sequence). Trimming removed 0 bases from V and 4 bases from J, with 9 bases in between. The CDR3 is 14 amino acids. This CDR3 reads CASSYSGDLTEAFF. The CDR3 bases are TGTGCCAGCAGTTACTCAGGGGATCTCACTGAAGCTTTCTTT.

This clone has only a few counts. The rearrangement uses TRBV4-1 and TRBJ2-1; D call uncertain. CDR3 length: 14 amino acids. V dropped 2 bases and J dropped 4 bases, with 9 bases sitting between them. Germline-derived CDR1 and CDR2 are MGHRA and YSYEKL. CDR3 amino acids: CASSQQSVYNEQFF. The DNA for the CDR3 is TGCGCCAGCAGCCAACAGAGCGTTTACAATGAGCAGTTCTTC.

This chain links TRBV7-2 with TRBJ1-2; D is possibly TRBD1 (5 bases). The CDR3 length is 17 residues. Trimming took off 1 base at V and 4 bases at J, with 19 bases between the two ends. Germline V gives CDR1 SGHTA, CDR2 FQGNSA. The CDR3 DNA sequence: TGTGCCAGCAGCTTAGGAGGAGAGGGCAACGGGGGCTATGGCTACACCTTC. It is translated as CASSLGGEGNGGYGYTF.

The V call is TRBV30, the J call TRBJ1-2, with a tentative D call TRBD1 (5 bases). Germline V CDR1 and CDR2: GTSNPN, SVGIG (reference sequence). The V end was cut by 5 bases, the J end by 4 bases, with 14 bases between. The CDR3 length is 13 residues. The CDR3 bases are TGTGCCTGGTTGACGGGACTAGGCTATGGCTACACCTTC. This encodes CAWLTGLGYGYTF.

The rearrangement uses TRBV7-2 and TRBJ1-3; D uncertain. The germline V gene encodes CDR1 SGHTA and CDR2 FQGNSA. Trimming removed 1 base at V and 2 bases at J, with 6 bases between. This CDR3 has 14 amino acids. CDR3 in amino acids: CASSLESAGNTIYF. The CDR3 DNA reads TGTGCCAGCAGCTTAGAATCCGCTGGAAACACCATATATTTT.